This TCR beta chain is from a study of control samples from healthy donors and cancer patients. The table came from immunoSEQ multiplex PCR; TCRdb's copy has only in-frame clones and leaves some out. The repertoire holds under 150,000 clones, with about 93% as singletons. The CDR3 runs to 14 residues. CDR1 SNHLY and CDR2 FYNNEI come from the germline V gene. V was clipped by 3 bases and J by 6 bases; unmatched bases: 7. Sequencing input: blood. The chain couples TRBV2 to TRBJ1-2; 7 bases agree with TRBD1. This TCR was sampled from a man aged 25 to 40 in good health. The CDR3 bases are TGTGCCAGCAGTGATTTGTACAGGGGAGATGGCTACACCTTC. Protein product: CASSDLYRGDGYTF. Supplemented by reference TRBV2 and TRBJ1-2, the full variable domain reads EPEVTQTPSHQVTQMGQEVILRCVPISNHLYFYWYRQILGQKVEFLVSFYNNEISEKSEIFDDQFSVERPDGSNFTLKIRSTKLEDSAMYFCASSDLYRGDGYTFGSGTRLTVV.